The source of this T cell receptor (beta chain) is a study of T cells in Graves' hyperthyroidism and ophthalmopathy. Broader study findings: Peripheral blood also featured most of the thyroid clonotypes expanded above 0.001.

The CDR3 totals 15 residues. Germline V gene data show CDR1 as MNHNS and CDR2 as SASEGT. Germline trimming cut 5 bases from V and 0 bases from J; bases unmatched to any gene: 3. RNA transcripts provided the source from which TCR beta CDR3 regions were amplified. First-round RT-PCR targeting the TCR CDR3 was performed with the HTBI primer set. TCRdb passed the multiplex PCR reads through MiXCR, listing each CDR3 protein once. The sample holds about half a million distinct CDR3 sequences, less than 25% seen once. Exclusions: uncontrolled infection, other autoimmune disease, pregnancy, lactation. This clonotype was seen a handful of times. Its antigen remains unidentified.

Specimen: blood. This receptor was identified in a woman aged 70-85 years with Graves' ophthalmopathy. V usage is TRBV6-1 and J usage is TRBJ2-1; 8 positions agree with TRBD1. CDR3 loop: CASSTGGNSYNEQFF. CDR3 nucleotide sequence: TGTGCCAGCAGTACAGGGGGGAACTCCTACAATGAGCAGTTCTTC.